Sequencing of this T cell receptor (beta chain) was carried out in a study of blood T cells in healthy people across ages. PCR was performed a second time for roughly 7 to 12 cycles using a sample-barcoded 5' primer and a J-beta primer mix. TCRdb re-analysed the 5' RACE reads in MiXCR, keeping a single row per CDR3 protein. The data hold 600,000 to 850,000 distinct CDR3 sequences, with roughly 25% observed a single time. The CDR3 covers 18 residues. Germline V gene data show CDR1 as SGDLS and CDR2 as YYNGEE. Germline trimming cut 0 bases from V and 1 base from J; bases unmatched to any gene: 11. These sequences were also reported in another study, on T cells of mothers and their children.

What was sequenced was blood. The clonotype originates from a boy younger than 18 in good health. V and J are TRBV9 and TRBJ2-5; 8 bases match TRBD2. The CDR3 DNA follows: TGTGCCAGCAGCGTAGGAACTGGCGGGGGGCTTCTCCAAGAGACCCAGTACTTC. The encoded protein is CASSVGTGGGLLQETQYF.